This passage covers 21 T cell receptor beta chains from one sample sequenced in a study of T cell responses to AZD1222 COVID-19 vaccine. Repertoires were generated with immunoSEQ multiplex PCR, while TCRdb's copy carries only in-frame clones and drops some. The sample shows approximately 81,000 clones, roughly 80% of them seen only once. Here the sequenced sample was peripheral blood, taken 28 days after the second AZD1222 dose. Every receptor here comes from an adult who received the AZD1222 COVID-19 vaccine.

V and J are TRBV20-1 and TRBJ2-7; D is possibly TRBD2 (6 bases). The CDR3 is 15 amino acids. V was trimmed by 3 bases and J by 3 bases, leaving 18 bases between them. The V gene's germline CDR1 is DFQATT and CDR2 SNEGSKA (reference sequence). CDR3 bases: TGCAGTGCTAGTTCCCCCGTGGGGGGAGACTACGAGCAGTACTTC. It translates to CSASSPVGGDYEQYF.

V and J are TRBV7-9 and TRBJ1-5, with D maybe TRBD1 (6 bases). This CDR3 region has 12 residues. The V end lost 5 bases, the J end lost 4 bases, and 6 bases lay between the germline ends. CDR1 and CDR2 from the germline V gene are SEHNR and FQNEAQ (reference sequence). CDR3 region: CASSQGNQPQHF. The CDR3 DNA sequence: TGTGCCAGCAGCCAGGGGAATCAGCCCCAGCATTTT.

J is TRBJ2-7 and V is TRBV6-5; possible D gene TRBD1, 5 bases. V was clipped by 6 bases and J by 0 bases, with 15 bases between them. Germline CDR1 and CDR2: MNHEY and SVGAGI. The length of the CDR3 is 15 residues. CDR3 DNA sequence: TGTGCCAGCAGAGGGGAAGCGCTAAGCTCCTACGAGCAGTACTTC. Residues: CASRGEALSSYEQYF.

The chain recombines TRBV4-1 with TRBJ1-5, with no clear D. The germline V and J ends were trimmed by 2 bases and 2 bases, with 19 bases remaining between them. The V gene's germline CDR1 is MGHRA and CDR2 YSYEKL. The CDR3 runs 18 residues. The CDR3 nucleotides read TGCGCCAGCAGCCAAAGCCCCCCGAGTGGGGATGGCAATCAGCCCCAGCATTTT. Encoded protein: CASSQSPPSGDGNQPQHF.

The V and J genes are TRBV19 and TRBJ2-1; 9 nucleotides line up with TRBD2. V was pared by 0 bases and J by 5 bases, with 5 bases of the junction left unmatched. This CDR3 region has 16 residues. The germline gives CDR1 LNHDA, CDR2 SQIVND (reference sequence). The CDR3 DNA is TGTGCCAGTAGTATAGAGGGTAGCGGGAGAGACAATGAGCAGTTCTTC. This sequence encodes CASSIEGSGRDNEQFF.

The rearrangement joins TRBV18 to TRBJ1-1; D possibly corresponds to TRBD1 (5 bases). The CDR3 contains 13 residues. The V end lost 4 bases, the J end lost 4 bases, and 10 bases lay between the germline ends. Per germline, CDR1 KGHSH and CDR2 LQKENI. The CDR3 nucleotides are TGTGCCAGCTCACAGGAGGGGACCACTGAAGCTTTCTTT. The encoded protein is CASSQEGTTEAFF.

The V gene is TRBV28, the J gene TRBJ1-6, with TRBD1 matching over 8 bases. In germline, CDR1 is MDHEN, CDR2 SYDVKM. After removal of 6 bases from V and 11 bases from J, the junction contained 18 bases not matched to a gene. The CDR3 has 17 amino acids. CDR3 in DNA: TGTGCCAGCAGCTTTCCCTGGGACAGGCAGCTACCGACACCCCTCCACTTT. This encodes CASSFPWDRQLPTPLHF.

The chain has TRBV21-1 and TRBJ1-2; the DNA was not used to check the table's D call, TRBD1. TRBV21-1 is noted as a pseudogene. This CDR3 comprises 14 residues. This chain's CDR3 is CASSKERTAYGYTF. The CDR3 DNA is TGTGCCAGCAGCAAAGAGCGGACAGCCTATGGCTACACCTTC.

This clone has only a few counts. The V and J genes are TRBV2 and TRBJ1-4; 7 bases align to TRBD1. There are 15 residues in the CDR3. From germline, CDR1 is SNHLY and CDR2 FYNNEI. Trimming cost V 5 bases and J 5 bases; bases outside gene matches: 8. CDR3 protein: CASSPTGEINEKLFF. The CDR3 DNA reads as TGTGCCAGCAGTCCTACAGGGGAGATAAATGAAAAACTGTTTTTT.

This clone occurred once. An end of the junction does not agree with germline; a read error may underlie this. This chain links TRBV5-1 with TRBJ2-5; D gene unclear. This CDR3 is built from 12 residues. The germline V gene encodes CDR1 SGHRS and CDR2 YFSETQ. CDR3 DNA: TGCGCCAGCGGCTTGGCAGGTGAGACCCAGTACTTC. This gives the protein CASGLAGETQYF.

The chain uses TRBV5-1 and TRBJ2-1; 13 bases agree with TRBD2. Germline V lookup: CDR1 SGHRS, CDR2 YFSETQ. The CDR3 is 15 amino acids. Trimming at V came to 7 bases and at J to 8 bases, leaving 9 bases not matched to a gene. Written as DNA, the CDR3 is TGCGCCAGCGCCCGGACTAGCGGGAGTGTGCATGAGCAGTTCTTC. Encoded protein: CASARTSGSVHEQFF.

V usage is TRBV4-3 and J usage is TRBJ1-4, with D perhaps matching TRBD1 (5 bases). The CDR3 consists of 15 residues. The germline V gene has CDR1 LGHNA and CDR2 YSLEER. V lost 0 bases and J lost 4, with 9 bases in between. CDR3 loop: CASSQEWGRNEKLFF. In DNA, the CDR3 is TGCGCCAGCAGCCAAGAGTGGGGACGTAATGAAAAACTGTTTTTT.

The chain joins TRBV5-8 to TRBJ2-1, with TRBD1 matching over 8 bases. This CDR3 is 15 amino acids long. The germline V gene encodes CDR1 SGHTS and CDR2 YDEGEE. V shed 7 bases, J shed 0 bases, and the junction held 6 bases outside the gene matches. The CDR3 DNA follows: TGTGCCAGCTGGGGACAGGCGAGCTCCTACAATGAGCAGTTCTTC. As protein: CASWGQASSYNEQFF.

A single count supports this clone. The V and J genes are TRBV7-2 and TRBJ1-2; TRBD1 aligns across 8 bases. The CDR3 loop spans 13 amino acids. Germline V lookup: CDR1 SGHTA, CDR2 FQGNSA. V shed 5 bases and J 7 bases; nucleotides not matched to a gene: 6. This CDR3 reads CASSPDRGGGYTF. DNA for the CDR3: TGTGCCAGCAGCCCCGACAGGGGAGGTGGCTACACCTTC.

In DNA, the CDR3 is TGTGCCAGCTCACCTTTCGACCAGGTGAACACTGAAGCTTTCTTT. Encoded protein: CASSPFDQVNTEAFF. The chain carries TRBV18 and TRBJ1-1; D unclear. The germline V gene has CDR1 KGHSH and CDR2 LQKENI. The CDR3 has 15 amino acids. V lost 3 bases and J lost 0, with 11 bases in between.

This rearrangement joins TRBV7-2 to TRBJ2-2; D tentatively fits TRBD1 or TRBD2 (5 bases each). The CDR3 spans 15 residues. Germline CDR1 is SGHTA and CDR2 is FQGNSA. Trimming pared 1 base from V and 4 bases from J, leaving 10 bases between. CDR3 protein: CASSLDGDGTGELFF. In nucleotides, the CDR3 is TGTGCCAGCAGCTTAGACGGGGACGGCACCGGGGAGCTGTTTTTT.

The rearrangement links TRBV2 to TRBJ2-7; D is possibly TRBD2 (6 bases). The CDR3 has 14 residues. Germline-derived CDR1 and CDR2 are SNHLY and FYNNEI. The ends were cut back, 6 bases at V and 4 bases at J, with 16 bases in the middle. This chain's CDR3 is CASSPWPGTYEQYF. As DNA, the CDR3 is TGTGCCAGCAGCCCGTGGCCAGGGACTTACGAGCAGTACTTC. Variable domain in full (rest from reference TRBV2 and TRBJ2-7): EPEVTQTPSHQVTQMGQEVILRCVPISNHLYFYWYRQILGQKVEFLVSFYNNEISEKSEIFDDQFSVERPDGSNFTLKIRSTKLEDSAMYFCASSPWPGTYEQYFGPGTRLTVT.

The CDR3 sequence: CASSEGNNLNSPLHF. The CDR3 DNA reads as TGTGCCAGCAGCGAGGGGAACAACCTTAATTCACCCCTCCACTTT. The gene calls are TRBV9 and TRBJ1-6, with TRBD1 as a possible D gene (5 bases). The CDR3 contains 15 residues. V lost 3 bases, J lost 6 bases, and 13 bases lay in between. Looked up from germline, CDR1 is SGDLS and CDR2 is YYNGEE.

The chain is built from TRBV2 and TRBJ2-1; unclear D gene. Germline V gene sequence: CDR1 SNHLY, CDR2 FYNNEI. The V gene lost 7 bases and the J gene lost 7 bases, with 17 bases spanning the gap. This CDR3 comprises 14 residues. CDR3 residues: CASIRAPADNEQFF. The CDR3 coding sequence is TGTGCCAGCATCCGGGCCCCAGCCGATAATGAGCAGTTCTTC.

The chain is built from TRBV7-2 and TRBJ1-3, with TRBD1 matching over 9 bases. This CDR3 contains 14 residues. CDR1 is SGHTA, CDR2 FQGNSA, per germline. The V segment lost 6 bases and the J segment 3 bases; nucleotides outside the gene matches: 3. As DNA, the CDR3 is TGTGCCAGCAGTCGACAGGGGGGTGGAAACACCATATATTTT. It yields the protein CASSRQGGGNTIYF.

This chain connects TRBV4-1 to TRBJ2-7; D perhaps matches TRBD2 (5 bases). Germline CDR1 MGHRA, CDR2 YSYEKL. The CDR3 sequence is 15 residues long. The ends were cut back, 1 base at V and 3 bases at J, with 13 bases in the middle. The CDR3 coding sequence is TGCGCCAGCAGCCAAGGCCAAGGTGGAGGCTACGAGCAGTACTTC. It yields the protein CASSQGQGGGYEQYF.